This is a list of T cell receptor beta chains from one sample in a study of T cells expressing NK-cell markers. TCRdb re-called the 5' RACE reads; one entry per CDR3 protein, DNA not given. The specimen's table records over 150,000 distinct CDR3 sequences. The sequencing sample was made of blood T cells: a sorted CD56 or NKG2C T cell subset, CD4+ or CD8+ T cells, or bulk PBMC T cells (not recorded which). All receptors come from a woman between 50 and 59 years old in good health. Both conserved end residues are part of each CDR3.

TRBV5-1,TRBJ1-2,CASSLAGEDGYTF
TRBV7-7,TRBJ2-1,CASSFTDGDNEQFF
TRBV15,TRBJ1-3,CATQGPDTIYF
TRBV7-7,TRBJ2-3,CASSGTTDTQYF
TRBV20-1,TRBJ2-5,CSGDSGRETQYF
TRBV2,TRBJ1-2,CASSPGAVLTNYGYTF
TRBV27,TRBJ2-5,CASSPGGSGGETQYF
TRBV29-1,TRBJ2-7,CSVGAEWEQYF
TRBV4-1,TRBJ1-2,CASSQGRDDYTF
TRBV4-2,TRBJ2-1,CASSQDSTSGSSYNEQFF
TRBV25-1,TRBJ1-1,CASSGIGDSEAFF
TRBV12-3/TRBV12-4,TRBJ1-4,CASTQDNEKLFF
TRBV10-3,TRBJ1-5,CAISENDRSNQPQHF
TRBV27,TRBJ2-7,CASSLSREYEQYF
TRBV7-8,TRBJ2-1,CASSLRGLGLGDEQFF
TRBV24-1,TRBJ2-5,CATGGYQETQYF
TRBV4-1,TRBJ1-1,CASNDHATGEAEAFF
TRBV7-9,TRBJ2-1,CASSFGSIDEQFF
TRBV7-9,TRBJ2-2,CASSLRPGTTGELFF
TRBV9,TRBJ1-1,CASSSQGTTRTEAFF
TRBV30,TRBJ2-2,CAWTGGVGAGELFF
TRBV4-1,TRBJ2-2,CASSGATGELFF
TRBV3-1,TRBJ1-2,CASSRLQGGYGYTF
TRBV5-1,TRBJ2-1,CASSWTSGSNNEQFF
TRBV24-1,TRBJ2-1,CATSDFTGERTYNEQFF
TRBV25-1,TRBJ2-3,CASSEWPGEGSRDTQYF
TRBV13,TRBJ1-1,CASSLVGGRAFF
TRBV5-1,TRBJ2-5,CASSRAMGSQETQYF
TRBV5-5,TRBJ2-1,CASSGHPRDEQFF
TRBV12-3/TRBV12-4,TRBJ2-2,CATARGGTGELFF
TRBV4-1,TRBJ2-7,CASSQVFDSGNYEQYF
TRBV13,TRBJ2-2,CASGPSGRTGELFF
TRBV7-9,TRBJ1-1,CASNDVGDRGGNTEAFF
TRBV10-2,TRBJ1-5,CASSEGTVSNQPQHF
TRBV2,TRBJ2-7,CASSVKGARYEQYF
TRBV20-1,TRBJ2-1,CSARDNSGTRYNEQFF
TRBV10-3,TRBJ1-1,CAISDLTGALKKDTEAFF